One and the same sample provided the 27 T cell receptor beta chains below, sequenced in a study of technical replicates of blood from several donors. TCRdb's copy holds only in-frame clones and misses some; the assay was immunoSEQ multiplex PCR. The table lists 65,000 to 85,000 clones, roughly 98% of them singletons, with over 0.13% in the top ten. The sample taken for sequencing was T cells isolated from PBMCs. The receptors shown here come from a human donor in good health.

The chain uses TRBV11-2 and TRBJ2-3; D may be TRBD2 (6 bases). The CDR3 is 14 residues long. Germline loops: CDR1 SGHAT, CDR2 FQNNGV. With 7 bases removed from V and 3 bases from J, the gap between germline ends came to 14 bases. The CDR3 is CASTNRRATDTQYF. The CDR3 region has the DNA TGTGCCAGCACCAACCGGAGGGCGACAGATACGCAGTATTTT.

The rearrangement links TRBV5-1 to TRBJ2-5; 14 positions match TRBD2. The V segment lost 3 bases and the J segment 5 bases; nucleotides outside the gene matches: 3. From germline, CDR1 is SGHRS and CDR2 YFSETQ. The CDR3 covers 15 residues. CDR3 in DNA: TGCGCCAGCAGCTCGAGACTAGCGGGAGGGGAGACCCAGTACTTC. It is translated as CASSSRLAGGETQYF.

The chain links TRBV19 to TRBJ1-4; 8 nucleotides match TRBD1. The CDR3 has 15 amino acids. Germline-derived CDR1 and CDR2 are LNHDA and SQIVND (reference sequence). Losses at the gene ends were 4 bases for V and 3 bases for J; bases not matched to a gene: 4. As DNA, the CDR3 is TGTGCCAGTAGTACATCGACAGGGGCTAATGAAAAACTGTTTTTT. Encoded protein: CASSTSTGANEKLFF.

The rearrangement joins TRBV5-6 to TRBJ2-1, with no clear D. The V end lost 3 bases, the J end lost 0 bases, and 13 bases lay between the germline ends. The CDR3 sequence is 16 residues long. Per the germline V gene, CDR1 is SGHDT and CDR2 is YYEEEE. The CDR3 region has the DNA TGTGCCAGCAGCTCGATAGCCTTAGGCTCCTACAATGAGCAGTTCTTC. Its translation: CASSSIALGSYNEQFF.

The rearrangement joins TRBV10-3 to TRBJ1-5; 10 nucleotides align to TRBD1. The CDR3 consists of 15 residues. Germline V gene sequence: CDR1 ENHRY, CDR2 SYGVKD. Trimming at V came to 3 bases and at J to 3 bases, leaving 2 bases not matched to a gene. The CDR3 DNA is TGTGCCATCAGTGACGGGACAGGGGCCAATCAGCCCCAGCATTTT. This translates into CAISDGTGANQPQHF.

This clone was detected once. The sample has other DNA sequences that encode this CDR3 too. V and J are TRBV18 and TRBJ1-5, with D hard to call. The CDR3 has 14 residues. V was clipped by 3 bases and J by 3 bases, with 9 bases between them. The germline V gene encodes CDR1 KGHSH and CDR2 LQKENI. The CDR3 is CASSPESSNQPQHF. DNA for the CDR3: TGTGCCAGCTCACCTGAGAGTTCCAATCAGCCCCAGCATTTT. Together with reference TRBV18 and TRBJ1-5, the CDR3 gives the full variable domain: NAGVMQNPRHLVRRRGQEARLRCSPMKGHSHVYWYRQLPEEGLKFMVYLQKENIIDESGMPKERFSAEFPKEGPSILRIQQVVRGDSAAYFCASSPESSNQPQHFGDGTRLSIL.

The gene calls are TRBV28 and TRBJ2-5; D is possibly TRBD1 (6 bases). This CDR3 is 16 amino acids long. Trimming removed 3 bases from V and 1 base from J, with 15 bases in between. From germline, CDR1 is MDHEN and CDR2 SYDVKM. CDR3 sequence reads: CASSLEEAGAQETQYF. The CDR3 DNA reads TGTGCCAGCAGTTTGGAAGAGGCAGGGGCCCAAGAGACCCAGTACTTC.

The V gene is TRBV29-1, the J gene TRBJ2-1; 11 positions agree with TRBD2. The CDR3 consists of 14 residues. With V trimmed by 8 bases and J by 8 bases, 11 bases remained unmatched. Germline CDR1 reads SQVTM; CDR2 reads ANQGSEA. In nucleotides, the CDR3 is TGCAGCATTGCTATAGCGGGGGGGTTGCATGAGCAGTTCTTC. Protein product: CSIAIAGGLHEQFF.

The CDR3 DNA reads as TGTGCCAGCAGTGAGGGACAGGGGTATGGCTACACCTTC. It codes for CASSEGQGYGYTF. This chain uses TRBV6-1 with TRBJ1-2; 10 bases are a match to TRBD1. Germline V gene sequence: CDR1 MNHNS, CDR2 SASEGT. Trimming at V came to 3 bases and at J to 5 bases, leaving 0 bases not matched to a gene. This CDR3 has 13 residues.

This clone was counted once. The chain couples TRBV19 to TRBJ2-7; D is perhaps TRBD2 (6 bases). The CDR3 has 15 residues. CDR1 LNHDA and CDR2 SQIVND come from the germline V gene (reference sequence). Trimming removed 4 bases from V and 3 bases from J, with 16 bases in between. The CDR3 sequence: CASSNEGGTNYEQYF. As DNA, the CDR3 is TGTGCCAGTAGTAATGAAGGCGGGACCAACTACGAGCAGTACTTC.

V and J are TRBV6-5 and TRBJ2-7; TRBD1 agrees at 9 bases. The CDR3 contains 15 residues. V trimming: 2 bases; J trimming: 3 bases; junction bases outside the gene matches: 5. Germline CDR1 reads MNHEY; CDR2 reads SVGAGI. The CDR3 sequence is CASSYRGTGFYEQYF. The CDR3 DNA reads TGTGCCAGCAGTTACAGGGGGACAGGGTTCTACGAGCAGTACTTC.

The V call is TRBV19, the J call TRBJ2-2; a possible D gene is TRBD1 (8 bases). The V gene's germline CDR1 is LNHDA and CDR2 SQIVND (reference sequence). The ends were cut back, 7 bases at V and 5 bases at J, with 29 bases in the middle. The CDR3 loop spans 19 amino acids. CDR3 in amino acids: CASTPGPFDRGAGTGELFF. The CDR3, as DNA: TGTGCCAGTACCCCAGGACCCTTTGACAGGGGAGCGGGGACCGGGGAGCTGTTTTTT. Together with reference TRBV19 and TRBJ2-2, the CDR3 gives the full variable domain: DGGITQSPKYLFRKEGQNVTLSCEQNLNHDAMYWYRQDPGQGLRLIYYSQIVNDFQKGDIAEGYSVSREKKESFPLTVTSAQKNPTAFYLCASTPGPFDRGAGTGELFFGEGSRLTVL.

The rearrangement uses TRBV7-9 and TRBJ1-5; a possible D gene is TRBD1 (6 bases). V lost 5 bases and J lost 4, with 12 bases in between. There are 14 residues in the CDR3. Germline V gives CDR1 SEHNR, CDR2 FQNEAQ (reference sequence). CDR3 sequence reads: CASSKGHLNQPQHF. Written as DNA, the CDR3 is TGTGCCAGCAGCAAGGGACATTTAAATCAGCCCCAGCATTTT.

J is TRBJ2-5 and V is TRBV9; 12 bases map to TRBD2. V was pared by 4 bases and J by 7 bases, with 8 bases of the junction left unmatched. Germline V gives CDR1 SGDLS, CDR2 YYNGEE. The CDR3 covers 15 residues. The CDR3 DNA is TGTGCCAGCAGCTCGGGACTAGCGGGTTGGGGGACCCAGTACTTC. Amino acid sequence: CASSSGLAGWGTQYF.

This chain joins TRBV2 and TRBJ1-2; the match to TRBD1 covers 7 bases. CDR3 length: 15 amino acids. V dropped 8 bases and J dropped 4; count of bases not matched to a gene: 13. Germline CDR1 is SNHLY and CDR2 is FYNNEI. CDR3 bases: TGTGCCAGCGTAGAGGGAAACCGGGACAGCTATGGCTACACCTTC. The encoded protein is CASVEGNRDSYGYTF.

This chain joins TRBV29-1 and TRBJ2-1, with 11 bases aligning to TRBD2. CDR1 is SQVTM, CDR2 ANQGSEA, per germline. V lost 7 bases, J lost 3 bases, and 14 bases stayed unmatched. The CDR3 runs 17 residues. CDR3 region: CSALQESGLAVYNEQFF. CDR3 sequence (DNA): TGCAGCGCTCTCCAGGAGTCGGGACTAGCGGTCTACAATGAGCAGTTCTTC.

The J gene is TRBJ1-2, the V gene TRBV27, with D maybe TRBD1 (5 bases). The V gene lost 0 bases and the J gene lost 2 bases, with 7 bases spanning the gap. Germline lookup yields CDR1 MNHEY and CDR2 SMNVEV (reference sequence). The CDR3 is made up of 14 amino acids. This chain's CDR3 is CASSLSKGNYGYTF. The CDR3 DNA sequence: TGTGCCAGCAGTTTATCGAAGGGGAACTATGGCTACACCTTC.

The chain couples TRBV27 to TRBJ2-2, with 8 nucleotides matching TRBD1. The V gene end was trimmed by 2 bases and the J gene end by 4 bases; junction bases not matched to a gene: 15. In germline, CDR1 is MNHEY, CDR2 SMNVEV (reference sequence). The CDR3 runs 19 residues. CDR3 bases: TGTGCCAGCAGTTTAAGGGGCCTCATGAGACAGGGGAGCACCGGGGAGCTGTTTTTT. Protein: CASSLRGLMRQGSTGELFF.

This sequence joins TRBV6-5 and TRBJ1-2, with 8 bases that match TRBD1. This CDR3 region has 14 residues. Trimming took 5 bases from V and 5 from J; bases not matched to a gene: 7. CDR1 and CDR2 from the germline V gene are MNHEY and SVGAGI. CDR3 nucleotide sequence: TGTGCCAGCAGTACAGGGGGGAGGGATTATGGCTACACCTTC. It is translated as CASSTGGRDYGYTF.

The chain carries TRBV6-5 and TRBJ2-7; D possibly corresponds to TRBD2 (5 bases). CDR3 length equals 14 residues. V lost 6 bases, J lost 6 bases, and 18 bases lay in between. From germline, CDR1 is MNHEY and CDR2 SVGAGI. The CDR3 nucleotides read TGTGCCAGCAGGTCCTTGTCGTGGGAGACCGAGCAGTACTTC. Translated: CASRSLSWETEQYF.

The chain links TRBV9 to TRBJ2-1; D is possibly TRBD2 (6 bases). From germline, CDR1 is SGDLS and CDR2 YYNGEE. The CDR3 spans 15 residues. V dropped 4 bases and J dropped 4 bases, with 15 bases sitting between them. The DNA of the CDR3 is TGTGCCAGCAGCCTCGCCGGGACTGGGTACAATGAGCAGTTCTTC. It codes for CASSLAGTGYNEQFF. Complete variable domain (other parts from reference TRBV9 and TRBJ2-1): DSGVTQTPKHLITATGQRVTLRCSPRSGDLSVYWYQQSLDQGLQFLIQYYNGEERAKGNILERFSAQQFPDLHSELNLSSLELGDSALYFCASSLAGTGYNEQFFGPGTRLTVL.

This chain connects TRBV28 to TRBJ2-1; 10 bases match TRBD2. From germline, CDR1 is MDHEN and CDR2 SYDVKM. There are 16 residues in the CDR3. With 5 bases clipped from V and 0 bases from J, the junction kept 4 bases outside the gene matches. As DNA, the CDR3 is TGTGCCAGCAGTCGTATAGCGGGAGGCTCCTACAATGAGCAGTTCTTC. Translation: CASSRIAGGSYNEQFF.

The DNA for the CDR3 is TGTGCCAGCAGCGACGGGGTCCAAATATACGAGCAGTACTTC. Translated, it gives CASSDGVQIYEQYF. The chain combines TRBV5-4 with TRBJ2-7; tentatively, D is TRBD2 (5 bases). This CDR3 region has 14 residues. The germline V gene has CDR1 SGHNT and CDR2 YYREEE (reference sequence). The germline V and J ends were trimmed by 4 bases and 4 bases, with 15 bases remaining between them. The whole variable domain, filled in from reference TRBV5-4 and TRBJ2-7, reads ETGVTQSPTHLIKTRGQQVTLRCSSQSGHNTVSWYQQALGQGPQFIFQYYREEENGRGNFPPRFSGLQFPNYSSELNVNALELDDSALYLCASSDGVQIYEQYFGPGTRLTVT.

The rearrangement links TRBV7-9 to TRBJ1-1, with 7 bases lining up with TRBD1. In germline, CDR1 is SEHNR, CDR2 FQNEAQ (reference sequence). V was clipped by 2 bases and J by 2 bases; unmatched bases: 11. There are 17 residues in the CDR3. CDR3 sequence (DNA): TGTGCCAGCAGCTTACCGGACAGGCCGGAAGGTAACACTGAAGCTTTCTTT. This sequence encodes CASSLPDRPEGNTEAFF. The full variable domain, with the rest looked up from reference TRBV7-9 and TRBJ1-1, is DTGVSQNPRHKITKRGQNVTFRCDPISEHNRLYWYRQTLGQGPEFLTYFQNEAQLEKSRLLSDRFSAERPKGSFSTLEIQRTEQGDSAMYLCASSLPDRPEGNTEAFFGQGTRLTVV.

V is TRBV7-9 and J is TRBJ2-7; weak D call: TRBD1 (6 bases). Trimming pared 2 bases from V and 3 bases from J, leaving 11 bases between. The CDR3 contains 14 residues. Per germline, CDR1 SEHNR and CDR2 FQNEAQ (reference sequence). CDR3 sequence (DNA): TGTGCCAGCAGCTTAAACCAGGACAGCTACGAGCAGTACTTC. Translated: CASSLNQDSYEQYF.

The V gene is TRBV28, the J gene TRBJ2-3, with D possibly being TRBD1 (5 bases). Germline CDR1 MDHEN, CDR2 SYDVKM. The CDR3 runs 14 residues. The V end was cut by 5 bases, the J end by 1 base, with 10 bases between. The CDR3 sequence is CASSALGGTDTQYF. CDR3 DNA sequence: TGTGCCAGCAGTGCGTTAGGGGGCACAGATACGCAGTATTTT.

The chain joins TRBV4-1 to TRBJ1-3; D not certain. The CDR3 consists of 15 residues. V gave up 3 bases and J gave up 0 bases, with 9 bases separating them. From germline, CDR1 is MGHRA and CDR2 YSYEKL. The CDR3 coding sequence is TGCGCCAGCAGCCACGGGGATTACTCTGGAAACACCATATATTTT. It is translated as CASSHGDYSGNTIYF.